Each of the 5 T cell receptor beta chains below was sequenced from the same sample in a study of blood T cells in healthy people across ages. Using a J-beta primer mix together with a sample-barcoded 5' primer, a second PCR was run for roughly 6 to 11 cycles. One entry per CDR3 protein results from TCRdb running MiXCR on the 5' RACE reads. The sample lists roughly 1.5 million distinct CDR3 sequences; 35% to 45% were seen once. Sequenced: blood. Source of these receptors: a woman aged 18-35 years in good health.

DNA of the CDR3: TGTGCCATCAACCCCGGGCCGCACAATGAGCAGTTCTTC. Its translation is CAINPGPHNEQFF. This rearrangement joins TRBV6-6 to TRBJ2-1; D is unresolved. There are 13 residues in the CDR3. Trimming stripped 10 bases from V and 5 bases from J, with 15 bases between. Germline V gene lookup returns CDR1 MNHNY and CDR2 SVGAGI (reference sequence).

The chain combines TRBV12-3 or TRBV12-4 with TRBJ2-7, with a tentative D call TRBD2 (5 bases). Between the trimmed V and J ends, which lost 6 bases and 0 bases, there was a span of 12 bases. This CDR3 is built from 14 residues. The DNA for the CDR3 is TGTGCCAGCAGATGGAATCTAGCCTCCTACGAGCAGTACTTC. Translating gives CASRWNLASYEQYF.

The rearrangement uses TRBV18 and TRBJ2-3; D unresolved. CDR3 length: 12 residues. Trimming removed 0 bases at V and 9 bases at J, with 7 bases between. From germline, CDR1 is KGHSH and CDR2 LQKENI. In nucleotides, the CDR3 is TGTGCCAGCTCACCACCCTCTAACACGCAGTATTTT. Translation gives CASSPPSNTQYF.

This clonotype has just a few counts. The CDR3 sequence: CASTNVPETQYF. The CDR3 DNA follows: TGTGCCAGCACTAACGTCCCGGAGACCCAGTACTTC. The chain employs TRBV12-3 or TRBV12-4 and TRBJ2-7; D is unclear. The J call is in doubt because the DNA end fits TRBJ2-5 better. The CDR3 sequence is 12 residues long.

The chain employs TRBV19 and TRBJ2-3; the D gene is possibly TRBD1 (5 bases). Germline V gene lookup returns CDR1 LNHDA and CDR2 SQIVND (reference sequence). The V gene lost 1 base and the J gene lost 4 bases, with 12 bases spanning the gap. This CDR3 is built from 15 residues. The CDR3, as DNA: TGTGCCAGTAGTATAGGAGACAGAAGATCAGATACGCAGTATTTT. This encodes CASSIGDRRSDTQYF.